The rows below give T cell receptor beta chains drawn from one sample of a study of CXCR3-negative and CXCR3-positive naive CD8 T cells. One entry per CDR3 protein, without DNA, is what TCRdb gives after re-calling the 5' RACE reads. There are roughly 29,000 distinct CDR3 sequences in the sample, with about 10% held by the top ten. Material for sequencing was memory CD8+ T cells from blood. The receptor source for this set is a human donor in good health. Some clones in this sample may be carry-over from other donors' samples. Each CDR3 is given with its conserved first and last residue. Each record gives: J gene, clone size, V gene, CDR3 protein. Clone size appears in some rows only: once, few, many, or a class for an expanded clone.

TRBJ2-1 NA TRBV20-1 CSARDAGYNEQFF
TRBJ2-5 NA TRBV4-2 CASSPREGSQETQYF
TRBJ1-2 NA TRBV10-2 CASSDQPNYGYTF
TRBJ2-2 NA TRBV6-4 CASSAPENTGELFF
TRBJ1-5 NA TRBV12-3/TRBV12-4 CASARRQGDQPQHF
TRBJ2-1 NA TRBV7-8 CASSLVRGEPNNEQFF
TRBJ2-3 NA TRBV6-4 CASSGTSGTDTQYF
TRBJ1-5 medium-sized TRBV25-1 CASSDGGGSETQPQHF
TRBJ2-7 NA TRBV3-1 CASSQVMSGGNPYEQYF
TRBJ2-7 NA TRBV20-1 CSARDLAVSYEQYF
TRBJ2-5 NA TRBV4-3 CASSQDVGQQETQYF
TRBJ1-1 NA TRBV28 CVSSETGATEAFF
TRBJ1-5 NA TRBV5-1 CASSLVPGENQPQHF
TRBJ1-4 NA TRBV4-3 CASSQDLQQNEKLFF
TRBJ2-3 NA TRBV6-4 CASSDSLAGTTDTQYF
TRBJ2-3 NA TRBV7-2 CASSLKLAGGAITDTQYF
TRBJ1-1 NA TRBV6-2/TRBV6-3 CASSSDPTGYTEAFF
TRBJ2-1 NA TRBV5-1 CASSSFGTGYDEQFF
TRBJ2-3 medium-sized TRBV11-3 CASSHRQGGNGRPSDTQYF
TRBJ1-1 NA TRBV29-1 CSVEGGLGVGTEAFF
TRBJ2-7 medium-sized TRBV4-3 CASSQDRWDGTYEQYF
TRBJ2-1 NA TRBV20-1 CSARDFSGGEYNEQFF
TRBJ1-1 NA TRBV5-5 CASSQYNRGLDTEAFF
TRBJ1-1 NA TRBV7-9 CASSLVGDRGDTEAFF
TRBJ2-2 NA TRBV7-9 CASSPPAATELFF
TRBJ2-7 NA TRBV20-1 CSARDTDLIKQYF
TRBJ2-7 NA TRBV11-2 CASSLDLVPYEQYF
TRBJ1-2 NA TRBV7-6 CASSLGGADYGYTF
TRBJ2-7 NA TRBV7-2 CASSSWGGPQYEQYF
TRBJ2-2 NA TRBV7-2 CASRTTGELFF
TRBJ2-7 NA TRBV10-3 CAISGSTGGSSGYEQYF
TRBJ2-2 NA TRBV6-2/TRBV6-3 CASSYIRTGGELFF
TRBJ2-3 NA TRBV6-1 CATTEGLKGPDTQYF
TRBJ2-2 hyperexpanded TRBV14 CASSHNWNTGELFF
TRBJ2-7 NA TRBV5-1 CASSWRALYEQYF
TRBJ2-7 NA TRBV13 CASSLDYEQYF
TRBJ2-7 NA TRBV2 CASRELTYEQYF
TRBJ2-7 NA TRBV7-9 CAFRRDGEQYF